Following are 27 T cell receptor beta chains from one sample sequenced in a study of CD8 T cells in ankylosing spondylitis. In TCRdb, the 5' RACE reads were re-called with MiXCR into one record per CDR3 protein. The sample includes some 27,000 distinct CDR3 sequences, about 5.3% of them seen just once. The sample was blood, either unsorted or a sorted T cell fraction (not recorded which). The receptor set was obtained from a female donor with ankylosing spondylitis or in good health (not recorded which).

In DNA form, the CDR3 reads TGTGCCAGCAGCTCATACTCTGGGGCCAACGTCCTGACTTTC. Its translation: CASSSYSGANVLTF. The rearrangement joins TRBV9 to TRBJ2-6; D gene uncertain. The CDR3 extends over 14 amino acids. The germline V and J ends were trimmed by 4 bases and 0 bases, with 5 bases remaining between them. CDR1 and CDR2 (germline): SGDLS, YYNGEE.

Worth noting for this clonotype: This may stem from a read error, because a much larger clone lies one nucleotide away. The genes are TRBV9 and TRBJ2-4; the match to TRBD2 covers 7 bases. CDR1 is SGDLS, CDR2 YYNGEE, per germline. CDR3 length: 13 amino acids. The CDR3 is CASGGGPLDIQCF. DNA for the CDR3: TGTGCCAGCGGGGGGGGTCCCCTGGACATTCAGTGCTTC.

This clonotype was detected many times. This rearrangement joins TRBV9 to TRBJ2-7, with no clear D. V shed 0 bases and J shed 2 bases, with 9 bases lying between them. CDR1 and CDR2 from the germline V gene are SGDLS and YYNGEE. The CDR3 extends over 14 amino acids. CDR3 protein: CASSVDPIPYEQYF. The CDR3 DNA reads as TGTGCCAGCAGCGTAGATCCCATACCCTACGAGCAGTACTTC.

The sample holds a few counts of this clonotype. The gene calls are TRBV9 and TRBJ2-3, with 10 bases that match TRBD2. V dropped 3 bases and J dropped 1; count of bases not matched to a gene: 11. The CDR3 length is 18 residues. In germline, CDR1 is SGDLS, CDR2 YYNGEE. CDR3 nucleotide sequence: TGTGCCAGCAGCGCCTTAATTAGCGGGGGGCAACGCACAGATACGCAGTATTTT. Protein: CASSALISGGQRTDTQYF. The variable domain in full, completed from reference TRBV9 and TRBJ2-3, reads DSGVTQTPKHLITATGQRVTLRCSPRSGDLSVYWYQQSLDQGLQFLIQYYNGEERAKGNILERFSAQQFPDLHSELNLSSLELGDSALYFCASSALISGGQRTDTQYFGPGTRLTVL.

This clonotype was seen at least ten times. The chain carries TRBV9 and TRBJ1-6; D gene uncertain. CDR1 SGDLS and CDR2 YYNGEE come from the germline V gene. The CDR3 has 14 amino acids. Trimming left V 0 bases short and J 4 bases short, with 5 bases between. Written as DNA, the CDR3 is TGTGCCAGCAGCGTAGCTCCATATAATTCACCCCTCCACTTT. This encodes CASSVAPYNSPLHF.

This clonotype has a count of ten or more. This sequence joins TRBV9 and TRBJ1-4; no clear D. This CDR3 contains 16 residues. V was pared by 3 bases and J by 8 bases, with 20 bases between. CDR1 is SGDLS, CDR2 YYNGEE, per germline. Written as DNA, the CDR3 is TGTGCCAGCAGCGAGGGCTACATGCGATTGGGGGAAAAACTGTTTTTT. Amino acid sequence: CASSEGYMRLGEKLFF.

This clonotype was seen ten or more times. CDR3 residues: CASSPKSVHPGELFF. The CDR3 coding sequence is TGTGCCAGCAGCCCGAAGAGCGTACACCCCGGGGAGCTGTTTTTT. The J gene is TRBJ2-2, the V gene TRBV9; D gene unclear. V lost 4 bases, J lost 6 bases, and 16 bases lay in between. Germline V gene sequence: CDR1 SGDLS, CDR2 YYNGEE. This CDR3 contains 15 residues.

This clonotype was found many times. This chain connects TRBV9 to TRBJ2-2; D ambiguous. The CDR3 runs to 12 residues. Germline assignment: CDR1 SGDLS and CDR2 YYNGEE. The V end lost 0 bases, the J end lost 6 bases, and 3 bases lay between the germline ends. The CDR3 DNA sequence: TGTGCCAGCAGCGTAGATCCCGGGGAGCTGTTTTTT. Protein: CASSVDPGELFF.

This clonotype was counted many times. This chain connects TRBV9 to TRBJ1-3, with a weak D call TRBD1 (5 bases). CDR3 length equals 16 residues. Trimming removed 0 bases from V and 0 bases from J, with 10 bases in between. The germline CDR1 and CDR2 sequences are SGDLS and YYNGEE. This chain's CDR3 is CASSVEGAYSGNTIYF. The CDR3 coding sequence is TGTGCCAGCAGCGTAGAAGGGGCCTACTCTGGAAACACCATATATTTT.

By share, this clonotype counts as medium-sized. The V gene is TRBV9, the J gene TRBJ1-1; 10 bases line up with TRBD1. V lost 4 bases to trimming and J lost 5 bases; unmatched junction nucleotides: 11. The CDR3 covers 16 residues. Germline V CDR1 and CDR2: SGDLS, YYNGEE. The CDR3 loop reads CASSNGTGAVLTEAFF. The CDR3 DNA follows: TGTGCCAGCAGCAACGGGACAGGGGCCGTTCTTACTGAAGCTTTCTTT.

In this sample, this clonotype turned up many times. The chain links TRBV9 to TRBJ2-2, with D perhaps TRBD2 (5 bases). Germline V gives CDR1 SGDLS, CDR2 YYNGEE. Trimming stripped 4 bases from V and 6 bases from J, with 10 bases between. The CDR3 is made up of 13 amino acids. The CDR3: CASSWRPAGELFF. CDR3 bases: TGTGCCAGCAGCTGGAGGCCGGCCGGGGAGCTGTTTTTT.

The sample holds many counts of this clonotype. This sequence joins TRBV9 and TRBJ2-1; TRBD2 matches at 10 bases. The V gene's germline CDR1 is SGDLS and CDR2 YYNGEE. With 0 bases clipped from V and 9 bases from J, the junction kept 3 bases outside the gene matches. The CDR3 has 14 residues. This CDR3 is CASSVGLAGSEQFF. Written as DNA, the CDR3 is TGTGCCAGCAGCGTAGGACTAGCGGGTAGTGAGCAGTTCTTC.

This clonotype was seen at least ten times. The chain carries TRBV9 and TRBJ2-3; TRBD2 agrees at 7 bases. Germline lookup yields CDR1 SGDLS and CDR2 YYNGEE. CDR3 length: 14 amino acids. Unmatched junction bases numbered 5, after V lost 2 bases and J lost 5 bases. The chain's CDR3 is CASSVLWGGDTQYF. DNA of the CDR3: TGTGCCAGCAGCGTGCTGTGGGGGGGAGATACGCAGTATTTT. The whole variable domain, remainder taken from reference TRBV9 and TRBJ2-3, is DSGVTQTPKHLITATGQRVTLRCSPRSGDLSVYWYQQSLDQGLQFLIQYYNGEERAKGNILERFSAQQFPDLHSELNLSSLELGDSALYFCASSVLWGGDTQYFGPGTRLTVL.

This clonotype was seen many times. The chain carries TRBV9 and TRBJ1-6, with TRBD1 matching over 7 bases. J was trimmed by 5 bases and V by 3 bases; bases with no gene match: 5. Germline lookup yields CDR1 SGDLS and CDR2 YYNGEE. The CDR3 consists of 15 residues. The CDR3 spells CASSAQGVNNSPLHF. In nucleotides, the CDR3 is TGTGCCAGCAGCGCGCAGGGGGTCAATAATTCACCCCTCCACTTT. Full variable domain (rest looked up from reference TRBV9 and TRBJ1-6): DSGVTQTPKHLITATGQRVTLRCSPRSGDLSVYWYQQSLDQGLQFLIQYYNGEERAKGNILERFSAQQFPDLHSELNLSSLELGDSALYFCASSAQGVNNSPLHFGNGTRLTVT.

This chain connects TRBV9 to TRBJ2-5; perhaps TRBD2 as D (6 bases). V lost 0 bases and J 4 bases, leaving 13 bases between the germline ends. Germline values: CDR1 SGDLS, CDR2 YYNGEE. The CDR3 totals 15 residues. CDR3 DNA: TGTGCCAGCAGCGTAGGAGGGCGGGATCCAGAGACCCAGTACTTC. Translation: CASSVGGRDPETQYF.

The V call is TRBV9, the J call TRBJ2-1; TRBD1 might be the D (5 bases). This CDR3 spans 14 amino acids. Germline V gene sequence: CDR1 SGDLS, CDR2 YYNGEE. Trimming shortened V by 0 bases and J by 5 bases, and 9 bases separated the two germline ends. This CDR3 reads CASSVDRINNEQFF. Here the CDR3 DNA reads TGTGCCAGCAGCGTAGACAGGATAAACAATGAGCAGTTCTTC. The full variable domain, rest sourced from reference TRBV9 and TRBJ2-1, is DSGVTQTPKHLITATGQRVTLRCSPRSGDLSVYWYQQSLDQGLQFLIQYYNGEERAKGNILERFSAQQFPDLHSELNLSSLELGDSALYFCASSVDRINNEQFFGPGTRLTVL.

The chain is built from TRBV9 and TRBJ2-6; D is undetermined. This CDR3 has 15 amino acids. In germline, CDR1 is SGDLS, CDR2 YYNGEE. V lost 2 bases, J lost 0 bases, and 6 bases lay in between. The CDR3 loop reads CASSVWGSGANVLTF. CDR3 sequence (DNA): TGTGCCAGCAGCGTTTGGGGCTCTGGGGCCAACGTCCTGACTTTC. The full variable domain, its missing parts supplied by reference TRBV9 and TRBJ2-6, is DSGVTQTPKHLITATGQRVTLRCSPRSGDLSVYWYQQSLDQGLQFLIQYYNGEERAKGNILERFSAQQFPDLHSELNLSSLELGDSALYFCASSVWGSGANVLTFGAGSRLTVL.

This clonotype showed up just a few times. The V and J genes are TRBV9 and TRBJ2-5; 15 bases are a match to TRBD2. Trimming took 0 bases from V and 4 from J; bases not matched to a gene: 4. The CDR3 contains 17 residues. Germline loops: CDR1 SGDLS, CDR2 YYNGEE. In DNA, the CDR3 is TGTGCCAGCAGCGTAGCTGGGACTAGCGGGGGGCCAGAGACCCAGTACTTC. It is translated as CASSVAGTSGGPETQYF. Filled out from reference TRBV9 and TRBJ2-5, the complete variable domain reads DSGVTQTPKHLITATGQRVTLRCSPRSGDLSVYWYQQSLDQGLQFLIQYYNGEERAKGNILERFSAQQFPDLHSELNLSSLELGDSALYFCASSVAGTSGGPETQYFGPGTRLLVL.

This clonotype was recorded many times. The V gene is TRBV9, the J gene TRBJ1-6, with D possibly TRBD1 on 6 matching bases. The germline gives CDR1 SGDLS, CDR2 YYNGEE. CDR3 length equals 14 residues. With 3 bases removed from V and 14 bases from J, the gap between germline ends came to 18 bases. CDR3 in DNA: TGTGCCAGCAGCGCCGGACAGTACATTCGAGCCCTCCACTTT. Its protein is CASSAGQYIRALHF.

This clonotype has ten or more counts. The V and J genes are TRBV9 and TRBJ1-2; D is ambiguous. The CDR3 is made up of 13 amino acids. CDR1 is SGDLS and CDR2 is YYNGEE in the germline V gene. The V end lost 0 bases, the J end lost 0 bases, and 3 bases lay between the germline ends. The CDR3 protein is CASSVVTNYGYTF. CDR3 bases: TGTGCCAGCAGCGTAGTGACTAACTATGGCTACACCTTC.

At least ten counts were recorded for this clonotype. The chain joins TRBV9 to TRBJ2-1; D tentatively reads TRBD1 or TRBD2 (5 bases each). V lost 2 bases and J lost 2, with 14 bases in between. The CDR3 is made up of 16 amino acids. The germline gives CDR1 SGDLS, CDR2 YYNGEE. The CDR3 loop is CASSVGAGLAYNEQFF. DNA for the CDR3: TGTGCCAGCAGCGTCGGGGCGGGCCTAGCCTACAATGAGCAGTTCTTC.

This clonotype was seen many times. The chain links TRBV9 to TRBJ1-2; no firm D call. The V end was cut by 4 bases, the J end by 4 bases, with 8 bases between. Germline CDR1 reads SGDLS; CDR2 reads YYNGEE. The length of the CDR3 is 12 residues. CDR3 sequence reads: CASSSPGYGYTF. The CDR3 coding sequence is TGTGCCAGCAGCTCCCCGGGCTATGGCTACACCTTC.

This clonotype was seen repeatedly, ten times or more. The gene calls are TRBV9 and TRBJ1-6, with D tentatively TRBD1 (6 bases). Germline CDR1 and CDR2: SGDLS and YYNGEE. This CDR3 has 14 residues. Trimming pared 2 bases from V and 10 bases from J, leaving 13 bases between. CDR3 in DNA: TGTGCCAGCAGCGTGTTGGGGGCGGGGTCACCCCTCCACTTT. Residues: CASSVLGAGSPLHF.

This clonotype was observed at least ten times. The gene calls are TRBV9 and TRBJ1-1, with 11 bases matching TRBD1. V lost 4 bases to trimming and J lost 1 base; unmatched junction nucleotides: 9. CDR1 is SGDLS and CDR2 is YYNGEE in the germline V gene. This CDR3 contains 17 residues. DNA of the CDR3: TGTGCCAGCAGCTCCCGTAGTGGGACAGGGGGGAACACTGAAGCTTTCTTT. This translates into CASSSRSGTGGNTEAFF.

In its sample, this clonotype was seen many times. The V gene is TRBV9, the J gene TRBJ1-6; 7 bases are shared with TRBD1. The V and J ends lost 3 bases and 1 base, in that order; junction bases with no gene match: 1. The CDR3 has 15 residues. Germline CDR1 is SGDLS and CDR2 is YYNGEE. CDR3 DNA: TGTGCCAGCAGCGGACAGGGTTCCTATAATTCACCCCTCCACTTT. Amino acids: CASSGQGSYNSPLHF.

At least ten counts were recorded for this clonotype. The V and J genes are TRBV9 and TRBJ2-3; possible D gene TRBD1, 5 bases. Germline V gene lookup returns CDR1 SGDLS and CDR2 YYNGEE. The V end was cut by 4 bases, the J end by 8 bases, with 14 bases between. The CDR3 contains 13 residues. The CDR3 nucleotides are TGTGCCAGCAGCCCTAGGGCCCAGGGTACGCAGTATTTT. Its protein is CASSPRAQGTQYF.

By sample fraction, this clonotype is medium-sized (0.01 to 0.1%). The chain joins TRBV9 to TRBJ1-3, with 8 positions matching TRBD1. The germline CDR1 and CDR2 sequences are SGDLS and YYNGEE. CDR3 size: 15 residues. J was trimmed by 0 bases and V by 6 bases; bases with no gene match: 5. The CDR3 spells CASTQGQGSGNTIYF. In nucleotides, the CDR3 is TGTGCCAGCACCCAAGGACAGGGCTCTGGAAACACCATATATTTT.